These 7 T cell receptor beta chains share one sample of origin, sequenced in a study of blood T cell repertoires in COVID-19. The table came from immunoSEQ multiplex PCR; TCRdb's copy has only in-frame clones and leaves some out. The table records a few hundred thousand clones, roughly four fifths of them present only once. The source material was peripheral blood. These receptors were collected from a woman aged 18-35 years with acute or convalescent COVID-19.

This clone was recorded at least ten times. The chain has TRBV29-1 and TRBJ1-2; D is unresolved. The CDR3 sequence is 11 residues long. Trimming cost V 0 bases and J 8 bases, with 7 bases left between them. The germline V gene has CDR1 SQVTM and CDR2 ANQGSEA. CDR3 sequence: CSVEDLVGYTF. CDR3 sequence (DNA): TGCAGCGTTGAAGACCTCGTGGGCTACACCTTC.

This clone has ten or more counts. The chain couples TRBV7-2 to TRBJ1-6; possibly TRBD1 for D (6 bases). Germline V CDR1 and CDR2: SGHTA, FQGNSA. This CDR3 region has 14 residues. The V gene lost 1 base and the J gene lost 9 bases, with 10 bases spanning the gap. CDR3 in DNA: TGTGCCAGCAGCTTAGGAGACAGGAGTTCACCCCTCCACTTT. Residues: CASSLGDRSSPLHF.

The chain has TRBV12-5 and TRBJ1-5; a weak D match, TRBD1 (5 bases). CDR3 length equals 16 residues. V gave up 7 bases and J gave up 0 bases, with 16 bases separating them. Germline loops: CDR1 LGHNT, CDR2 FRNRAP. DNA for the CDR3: TGTGCTAGTGCCCTAATTGGGGGGTATAGCAATCAGCCCCAGCATTTT. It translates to CASALIGGYSNQPQHF.

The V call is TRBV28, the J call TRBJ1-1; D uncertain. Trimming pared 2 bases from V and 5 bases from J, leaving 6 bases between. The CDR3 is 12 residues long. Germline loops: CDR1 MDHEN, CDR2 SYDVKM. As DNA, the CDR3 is TGTGCCAGCAGTTTAACGGGGACTGAAGCTTTCTTT. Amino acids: CASSLTGTEAFF.

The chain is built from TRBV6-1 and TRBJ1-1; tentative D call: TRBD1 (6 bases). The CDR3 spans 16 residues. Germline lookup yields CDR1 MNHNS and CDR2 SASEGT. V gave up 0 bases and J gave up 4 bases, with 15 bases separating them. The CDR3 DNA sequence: TGTGCCAGCAGTGAAGCGTATTGGGGGCGGGTCACTGAAGCTTTCTTT. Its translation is CASSEAYWGRVTEAFF.

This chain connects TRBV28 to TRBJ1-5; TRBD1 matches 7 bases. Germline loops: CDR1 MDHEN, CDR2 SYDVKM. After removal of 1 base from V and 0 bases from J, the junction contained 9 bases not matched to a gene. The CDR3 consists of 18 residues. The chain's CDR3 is CASSLSLFTGDSNQPQHF. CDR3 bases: TGTGCCAGCAGTTTATCCCTCTTTACAGGGGATAGCAATCAGCCCCAGCATTTT.

CDR3 nucleotide sequence: TGCAGCGTGGACGGGGATGGCTACACCTTC. Its translation is CSVDGDGYTF. The chain joins TRBV29-1 to TRBJ1-2; unclear D gene. Germline values: CDR1 SQVTM, CDR2 ANQGSEA. V shed 6 bases and J shed 6 bases, with 8 bases lying between them. The CDR3 consists of 10 residues.